These T cell receptor beta chains were read from a single sample in a study of human T cells and chemical hapten exposure. Each CDR3 protein gets one entry after TCRdb re-called the RACE reads with MiXCR. The table records approximately 80,000 distinct CDR3 sequences, 10% to 12% of them present only once. The sequencing used whole blood, collected in connection with sensitization to the hapten diphenylcyclopropenone (DPC). These receptor sequences come from a woman aged 45-59 years with alopecia areata. Some clones in this sample may be carry-over from other donors' samples. CDR3s leave out the opening cysteine and the closing phenylalanine or tryptophan.

J gene,V gene,CDR3 protein
TRBJ2-7,TRBV7-2,ASSPQYGARGEQY
TRBJ2-5,TRBV2,ASSLRGTREETQY
TRBJ2-7,TRBV7-6,ASSLAARTGPYEQY
TRBJ2-3,TRBV30,AWRGKSTDTQY
TRBJ2-2,TRBV30,ACPARTSVGELF
TRBJ1-2,TRBV5-4,ASSYPPGQGAWYGYT
TRBJ2-2,TRBV5-4,ASSFSGAGELF
TRBJ2-3,TRBV27,ASRFETSGRPDTQY
TRBJ2-7,TRBV18,ASSPVGSSLEQY
TRBJ2-3,TRBV27,ASSPPLRQGGTQY
TRBJ2-1,TRBV20-1,SARGLAGGLSSYNEQF
TRBJ2-1,TRBV29-1,SVPGQVLDEQF
TRBJ2-7,TRBV7-6,ASSQGTNYEQY
TRBJ1-1,TRBV29-1,SAYRVLTEAF
TRBJ2-7,TRBV12-3/TRBV12-4,ASSLSAGGVY
TRBJ2-3,TRBV11-2,ASSAGTGSTDTQY
TRBJ1-2,TRBV7-9,ASSPILGGLTVTGYT
TRBJ2-1,TRBV14,ASTKAGSSYNEQF
TRBJ2-3,TRBV29-1,SVDGTSGADTQY
TRBJ2-5,TRBV6-6,ASSTGQGGETQY
TRBJ2-2,TRBV5-1,ASSLIGPGNTGELF
TRBJ2-1,TRBV5-1,ASSLTSGRLAGEQF
TRBJ2-7,TRBV24-1,ATQGDYSYEQY
TRBJ2-5,TRBV14,ASSQTGGGRRGETQY
TRBJ1-6,TRBV12-3/TRBV12-4,ASSLTGGVSPLH
TRBJ2-1,TRBV9,ASSVESYNEQF
TRBJ1-1,TRBV29-1,SVGQGARTEAF
TRBJ2-7,TRBV5-4,ASSLRHRYEQY
TRBJ1-5,TRBV20-1,SARTEYSNQPQH
TRBJ2-2,TRBV29-1,SGGRTGELF
TRBJ1-6,TRBV3-1,ASSRAGGDGSPLH
TRBJ2-1,TRBV6-1,ATHDGTSWNNEQF
TRBJ1-1,TRBV5-4,ASSQIAGADEAF
TRBJ2-7,TRBV5-1,ASSLRVGLSSYEQY
TRBJ1-5,TRBV18,ASSRQGGASNQPQH
TRBJ1-1,TRBV7-8,ASSTDSMNTEAF
TRBJ2-1,TRBV18,ASSPVLLNEQF
TRBJ2-2,TRBV7-9,ASGGTRNTGELF
TRBJ2-2,TRBV28,ASSPFDRLAGELF
TRBJ2-7,TRBV5-1,ASSSGQGANEQY
TRBJ2-4,TRBV24-1,ATSDARGGRENIQY
TRBJ1-5,TRBV19,ATRDRHHSNQPQH
TRBJ2-3,TRBV7-9,ASSSRRHSTDTQY
TRBJ2-3,TRBV5-4,ASSQAGLAGTDTQY
TRBJ2-7,TRBV7-2,ASSRDTGKLSEQY
TRBJ2-1,TRBV2,ASNFRSYNEQF
TRBJ1-1,TRBV5-1,ASSLMDLGIPNTEAF